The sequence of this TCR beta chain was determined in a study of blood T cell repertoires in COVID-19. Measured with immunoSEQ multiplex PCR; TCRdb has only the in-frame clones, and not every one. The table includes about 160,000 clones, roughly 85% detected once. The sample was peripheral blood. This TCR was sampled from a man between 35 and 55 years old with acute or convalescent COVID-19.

The CDR3 reads CAISDSGRGNTEAFF. In nucleotides, the CDR3 is TGTGCCATCAGTGATTCAGGACGGGGGAACACTGAAGCTTTCTTT. This rearrangement joins TRBV10-3 to TRBJ1-1, with D unclear. The germline gives CDR1 ENHRY, CDR2 SYGVKD. V was trimmed by 3 bases and J by 1 base, leaving 12 bases between them. This CDR3 has 15 residues.